The following is a TCR beta chain sequence with its context. Its antigen is undetermined. The entry originates in a study of cytomegalovirus exposure and HLA in healthy donors. Looking at the study overall: Per a later analysis, the roughly 640 first-cohort and some 130 validation repertoires shared one platform.

Broader study findings: Cytomegalovirus association was listed for 164 TCR beta chains. The tendency of first-cohort TCR clusters to co-occur in the 120 validation repertoires was the finding of a later analysis. Some public TCRs appeared in many individuals, while most sequences were rare.

Profiling relied on immunoSEQ multiplex PCR, and the TCRdb table lists in-frame clones only, not all of them. The table shows some 130,000 clones, with 82% occurring only once. The sequenced sample was PBMCs. This TCR derives from a man aged 30-40 years in good health and CMV-seropositive.

The CDR3 DNA is TGCGCCAGCAGCCAACCTCTCCTCGGACAGGGGACAGATACGCAGTATTTT. This encodes CASSQPLLGQGTDTQYF. This rearrangement joins TRBV4-1 to TRBJ2-3; 9 bases agree with TRBD1. The CDR3 length is 17 residues. Germline CDR1 reads MGHRA; CDR2 reads YSYEKL. V dropped 2 bases and J dropped 3; count of bases not matched to a gene: 9.